This TCR beta chain stems from a study of blood T cell repertoires in COVID-19. Overall study context: Researchers got acute and convalescent COVID-19 samples from the United States, Italy and Spain.

The CDR3 runs 16 residues. Germline CDR1 and CDR2: SGHRS and YFSETQ. The ends lost 0 bases at V and 12 bases at J; junction bases unmatched: 18. Methods used by the authors: Amplification of reference gene primers provided the estimated nucleated cell counts. The protocol was immunoSEQ multiplex PCR, while the TCRdb copy is restricted to in-frame clones and leaves out a portion. The D gene and trimming were derived from the DNA, and the V and J assignments and clone size from that table. The sample lists about 170,000 clones, approximately 86% occurring once. This clone showed up just once. This chain links TRBV5-1 with TRBJ2-7, with 7 bases lining up with TRBD2. The receptor was isolated from a woman older than 75 with COVID-19, enrolled during active disease. Sequencing used peripheral blood. CDR3 nucleotides: TGCGCCAGCAGCTTGGCCACGGGGAGGGGCGGGAGCCCCTGGTACTTC. Translation: CASSLATGRGGSPWYF.